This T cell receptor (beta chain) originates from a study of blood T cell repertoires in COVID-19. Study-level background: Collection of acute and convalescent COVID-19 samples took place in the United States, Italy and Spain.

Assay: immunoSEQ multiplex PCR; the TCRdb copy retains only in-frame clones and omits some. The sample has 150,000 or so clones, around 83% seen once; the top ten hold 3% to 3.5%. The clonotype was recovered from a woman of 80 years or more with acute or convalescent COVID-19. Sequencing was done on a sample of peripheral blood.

CDR3 bases: TGTGCCACCAGTCAGAGCGGGGGGGCAGGAGATACGCAGTATTTT. This encodes CATSQSGGAGDTQYF. The chain employs TRBV24-1 and TRBJ2-3; TRBD2 aligns across 10 bases. Germline lookup yields CDR1 KGHDR and CDR2 SFDVKD. The CDR3 consists of 15 residues. After removal of 6 bases from V and 5 bases from J, the junction contained 7 bases not matched to a gene.